This T cell receptor (beta chain) is from a study of control samples from healthy donors and cancer patients. Trimming shortened V by 0 bases and J by 8 bases, and 8 bases separated the two germline ends. The CDR3 covers 13 residues. Repertoires were generated with immunoSEQ multiplex PCR, while TCRdb's copy carries only in-frame clones and drops some. Among about 40,000 clones listed, 80% to 95% were seen once. The sequencing input was blood. This chain connects TRBV5-3 to TRBJ1-4; D unclear. TRBV5-3 is an open reading frame, and its role is uncertain. This clonotype was obtained from a woman aged 45-65 years in good health. The CDR3 protein is CARSLDKDEKLFF. The CDR3 bases are TGTGCCAGAAGCTTGGATAAGGACGAAAAACTGTTTTTT.